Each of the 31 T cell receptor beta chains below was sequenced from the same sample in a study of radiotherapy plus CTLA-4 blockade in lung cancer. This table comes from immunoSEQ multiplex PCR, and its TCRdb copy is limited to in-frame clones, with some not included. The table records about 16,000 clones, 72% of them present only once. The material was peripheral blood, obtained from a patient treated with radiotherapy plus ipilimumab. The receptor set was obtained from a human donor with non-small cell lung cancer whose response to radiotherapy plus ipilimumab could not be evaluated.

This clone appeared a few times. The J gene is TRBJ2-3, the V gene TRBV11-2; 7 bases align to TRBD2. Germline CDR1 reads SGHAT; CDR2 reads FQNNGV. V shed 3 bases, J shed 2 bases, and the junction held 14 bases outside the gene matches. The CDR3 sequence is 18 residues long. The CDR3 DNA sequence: TGTGCCAGCAGCTTTGCGGCCCCTGGCGGGGGAACCACAGATACGCAGTATTTT. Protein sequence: CASSFAAPGGGTTDTQYF.

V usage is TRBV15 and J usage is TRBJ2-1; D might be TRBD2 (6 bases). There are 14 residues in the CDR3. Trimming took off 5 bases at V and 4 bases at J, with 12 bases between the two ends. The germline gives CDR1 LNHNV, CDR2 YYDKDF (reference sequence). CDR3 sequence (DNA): TGTGCCACCAGCCCCTCGCGGGGTTACAATGAGCAGTTCTTC. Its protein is CATSPSRGYNEQFF.

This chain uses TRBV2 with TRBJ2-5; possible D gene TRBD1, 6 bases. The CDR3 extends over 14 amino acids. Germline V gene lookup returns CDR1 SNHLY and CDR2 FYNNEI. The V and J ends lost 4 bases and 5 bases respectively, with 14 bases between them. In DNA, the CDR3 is TGTGCCAGCAGTGGAACCGGGACATGGGAGACCCAGTACTTC. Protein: CASSGTGTWETQYF.

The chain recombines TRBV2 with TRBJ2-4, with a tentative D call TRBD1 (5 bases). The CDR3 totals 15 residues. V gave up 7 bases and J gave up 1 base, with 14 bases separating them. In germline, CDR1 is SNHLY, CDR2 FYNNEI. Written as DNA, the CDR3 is TGTGCCAGCATTCAGGGTCTAGGGGCCAAAAACATTCAGTACTTC. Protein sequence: CASIQGLGAKNIQYF.

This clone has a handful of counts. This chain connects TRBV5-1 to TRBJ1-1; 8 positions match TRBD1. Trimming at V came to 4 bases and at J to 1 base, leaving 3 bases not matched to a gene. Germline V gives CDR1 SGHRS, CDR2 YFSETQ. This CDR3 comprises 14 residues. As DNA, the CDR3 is TGCGCCAGCAGCCCGGGACAGGAGAACACTGAAGCTTTCTTT. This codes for CASSPGQENTEAFF.

The CDR3 DNA reads TGTGCCAGCAGCCCTTACTCCAGGGTCTCCTACGAGCAGTACTTC. The encoded protein is CASSPYSRVSYEQYF. The gene calls are TRBV14 and TRBJ2-7; D is perhaps TRBD1 (5 bases). The CDR3 covers 15 residues. The germline CDR1 and CDR2 sequences are SGHDN and FVKESK. V was shortened by 4 bases and J by 0 bases, with 13 bases between the two germline ends.

CDR3 residues: CASSHQMDSVNTEAFF. CDR3 bases: TGCGCCAGCAGCCACCAGATGGACAGCGTTAACACTGAAGCTTTCTTT. This chain uses TRBV4-3 with TRBJ1-1; TRBD1 is a possible D gene (6 bases). The CDR3 length is 16 residues. Germline loops: CDR1 LGHNA, CDR2 YSLEER. Trimming removed 3 bases at V and 2 bases at J, with 16 bases between.

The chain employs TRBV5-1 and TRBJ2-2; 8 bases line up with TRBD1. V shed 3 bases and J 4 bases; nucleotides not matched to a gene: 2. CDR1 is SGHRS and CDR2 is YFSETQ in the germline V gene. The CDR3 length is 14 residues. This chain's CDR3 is CASSWTGPTGELFF. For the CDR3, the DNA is TGCGCCAGCAGCTGGACAGGGCCCACCGGGGAGCTGTTTTTT.

The CDR3 region is CASSEFRTGQLSGANVLTF. CDR3 bases: TGCGCCAGCAGTGAGTTTCGGACAGGGCAACTCTCTGGGGCCAACGTCCTGACTTTC. The chain is built from TRBV10-2 and TRBJ2-6, with TRBD1 matching 8 bases. The CDR3 is made up of 19 amino acids. V dropped 1 base and J dropped 0; count of bases not matched to a gene: 8. Germline loops: CDR1 WSHSY, CDR2 SAAADI.

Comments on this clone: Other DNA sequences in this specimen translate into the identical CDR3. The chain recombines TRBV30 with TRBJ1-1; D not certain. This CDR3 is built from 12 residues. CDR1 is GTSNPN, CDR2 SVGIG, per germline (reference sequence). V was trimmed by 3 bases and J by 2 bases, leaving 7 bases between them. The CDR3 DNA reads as TGTGCCTGGAGGCGGGGAAACACTGAAGCTTTCTTT. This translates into CAWRRGNTEAFF.

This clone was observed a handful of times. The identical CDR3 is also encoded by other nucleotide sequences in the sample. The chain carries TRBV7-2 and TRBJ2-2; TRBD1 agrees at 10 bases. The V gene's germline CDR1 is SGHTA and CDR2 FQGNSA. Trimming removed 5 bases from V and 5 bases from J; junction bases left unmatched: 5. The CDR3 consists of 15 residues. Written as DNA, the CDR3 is TGTGCCAGCAGCAACCGGGACAGGGGAACCGGGGAGCTGTTTTTT. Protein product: CASSNRDRGTGELFF.

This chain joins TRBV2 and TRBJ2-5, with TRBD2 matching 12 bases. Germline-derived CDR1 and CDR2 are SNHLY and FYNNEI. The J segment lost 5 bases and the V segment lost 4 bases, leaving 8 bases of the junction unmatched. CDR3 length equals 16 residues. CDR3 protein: CASSVDPSGGAETQYF. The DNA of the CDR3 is TGTGCCAGCAGTGTCGACCCTAGCGGGGGGGCGGAGACCCAGTACTTC.

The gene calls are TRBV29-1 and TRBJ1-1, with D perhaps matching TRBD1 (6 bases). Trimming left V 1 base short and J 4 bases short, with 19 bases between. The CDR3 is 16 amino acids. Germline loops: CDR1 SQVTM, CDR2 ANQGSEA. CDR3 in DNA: TGCAGCGTTGAAGGGTCGGCCCAGGGGTTAACCACTGAAGCTTTCTTT. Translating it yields CSVEGSAQGLTTEAFF.

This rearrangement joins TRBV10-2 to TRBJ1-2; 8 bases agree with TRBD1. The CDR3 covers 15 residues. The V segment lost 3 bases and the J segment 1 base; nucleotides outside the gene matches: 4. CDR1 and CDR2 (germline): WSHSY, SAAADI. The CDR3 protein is CASSDWTGINYGYTF. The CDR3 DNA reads TGCGCCAGCAGTGACTGGACAGGGATTAACTATGGCTACACCTTC.

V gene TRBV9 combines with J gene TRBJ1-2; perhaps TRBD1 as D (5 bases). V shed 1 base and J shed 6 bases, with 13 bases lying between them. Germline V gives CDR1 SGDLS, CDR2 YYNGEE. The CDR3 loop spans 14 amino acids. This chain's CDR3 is CASSVSSRRDGYTF. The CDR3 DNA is TGTGCCAGCAGCGTATCGTCCCGCAGGGATGGCTACACCTTC.

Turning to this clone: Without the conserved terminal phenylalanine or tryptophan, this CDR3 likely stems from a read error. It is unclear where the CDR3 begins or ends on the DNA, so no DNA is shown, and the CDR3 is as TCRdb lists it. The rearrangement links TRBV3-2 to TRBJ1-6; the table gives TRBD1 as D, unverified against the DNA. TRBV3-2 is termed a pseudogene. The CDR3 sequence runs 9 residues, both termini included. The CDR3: CARQGRFTL.

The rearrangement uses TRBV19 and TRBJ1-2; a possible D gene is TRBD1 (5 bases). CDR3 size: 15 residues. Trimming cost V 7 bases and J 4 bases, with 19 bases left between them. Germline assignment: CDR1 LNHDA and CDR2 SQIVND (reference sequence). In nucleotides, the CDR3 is TGTGCCAGTACCAAAGACAGTTTAATAACCTATGGCTACACCTTC. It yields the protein CASTKDSLITYGYTF.

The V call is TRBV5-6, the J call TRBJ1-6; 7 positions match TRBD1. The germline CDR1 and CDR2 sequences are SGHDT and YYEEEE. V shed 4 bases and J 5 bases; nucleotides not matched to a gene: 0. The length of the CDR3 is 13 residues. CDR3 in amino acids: CASSDRDNSPLHF. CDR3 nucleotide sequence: TGTGCCAGCAGCGACAGGGATAATTCACCCCTCCACTTT.

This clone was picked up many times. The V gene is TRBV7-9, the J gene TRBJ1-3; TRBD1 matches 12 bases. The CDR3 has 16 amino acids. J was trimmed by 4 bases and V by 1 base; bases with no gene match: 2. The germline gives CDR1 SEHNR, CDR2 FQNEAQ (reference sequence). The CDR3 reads CASSLGDRGPGNTIYF. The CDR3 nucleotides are TGTGCCAGCAGCTTAGGGGACAGGGGGCCAGGAAACACCATATATTTT.

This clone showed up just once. CDR3 region: CASSQDRVSAEAFF. DNA for the CDR3: TGTGCCAGCAGCCAGGACAGGGTCAGCGCTGAAGCTTTCTTT. This chain links TRBV7-2 with TRBJ1-1; 8 bases map to TRBD1. Per germline, CDR1 SGHTA and CDR2 FQGNSA. This CDR3 has 14 residues. V shed 5 bases and J 6 bases; nucleotides not matched to a gene: 8.

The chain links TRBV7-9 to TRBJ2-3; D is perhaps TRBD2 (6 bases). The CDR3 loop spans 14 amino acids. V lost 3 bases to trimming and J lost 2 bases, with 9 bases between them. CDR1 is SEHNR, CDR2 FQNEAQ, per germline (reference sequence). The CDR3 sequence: CASSLGGITDTQYF. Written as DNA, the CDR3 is TGTGCCAGCAGCTTGGGAGGTATCACAGATACGCAGTATTTT.

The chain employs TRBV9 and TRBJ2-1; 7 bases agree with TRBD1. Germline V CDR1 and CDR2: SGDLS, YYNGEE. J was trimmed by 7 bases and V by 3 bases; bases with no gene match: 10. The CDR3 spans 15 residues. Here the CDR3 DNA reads TGTGCCAGCAGCGGTAGTGAGGGGGCAGGTAATGAGCAGTTCTTC. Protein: CASSGSEGAGNEQFF.

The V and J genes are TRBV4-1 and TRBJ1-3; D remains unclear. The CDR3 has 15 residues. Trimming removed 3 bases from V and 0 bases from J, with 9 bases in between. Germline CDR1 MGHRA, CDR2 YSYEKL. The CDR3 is CASSHRHNSGNTIYF. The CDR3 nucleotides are TGCGCCAGCAGCCACCGACACAACTCTGGAAACACCATATATTTT.

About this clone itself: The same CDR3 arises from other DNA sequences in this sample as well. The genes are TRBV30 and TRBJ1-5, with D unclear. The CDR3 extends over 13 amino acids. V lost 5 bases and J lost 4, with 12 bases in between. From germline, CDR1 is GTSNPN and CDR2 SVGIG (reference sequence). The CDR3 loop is CAWGRAANQPQHF. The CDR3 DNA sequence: TGTGCCTGGGGGCGAGCGGCGAATCAGCCCCAGCATTTT. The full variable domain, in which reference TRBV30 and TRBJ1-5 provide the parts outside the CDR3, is SQTIHQWPATLVQPVGSPLSLECTVEGTSNPNLYWYRQAAGRGLQLLFYSVGIGQISSEVPQNLSASRPQDRQFILSSKKLLLSDSGFYLCAWGRAANQPQHFGDGTRLSIL.

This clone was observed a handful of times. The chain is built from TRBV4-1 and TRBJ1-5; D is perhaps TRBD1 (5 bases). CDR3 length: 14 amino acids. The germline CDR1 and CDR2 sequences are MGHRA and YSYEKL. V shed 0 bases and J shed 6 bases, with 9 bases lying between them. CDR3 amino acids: CASSQDTGGQPQHF. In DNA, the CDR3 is TGCGCCAGCAGCCAAGATACAGGTGGTCAGCCCCAGCATTTT.

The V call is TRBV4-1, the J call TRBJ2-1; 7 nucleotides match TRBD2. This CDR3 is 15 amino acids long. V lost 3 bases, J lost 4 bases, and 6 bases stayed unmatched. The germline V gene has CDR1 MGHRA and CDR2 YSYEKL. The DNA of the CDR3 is TGCGCCAGCAGCCAGCCGACTAGCAGATACAATGAGCAGTTCTTC. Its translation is CASSQPTSRYNEQFF.

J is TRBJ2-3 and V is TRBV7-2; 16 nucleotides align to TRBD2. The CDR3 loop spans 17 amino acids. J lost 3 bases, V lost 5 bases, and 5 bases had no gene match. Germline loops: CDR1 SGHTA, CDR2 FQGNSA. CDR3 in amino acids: CASSLGLAGGVTDTQYF. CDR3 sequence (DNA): TGTGCCAGCAGCCTGGGACTAGCGGGGGGGGTGACAGATACGCAGTATTTT. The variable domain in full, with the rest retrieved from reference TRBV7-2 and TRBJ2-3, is GAGVSQSPSNKVTEKGKDVELRCDPISGHTALYWYRQSLGQGLEFLIYFQGNSAPDKSGLPSDRFSAERTGGSVSTLTIQRTQQEDSAVYLCASSLGLAGGVTDTQYFGPGTRLTVL.

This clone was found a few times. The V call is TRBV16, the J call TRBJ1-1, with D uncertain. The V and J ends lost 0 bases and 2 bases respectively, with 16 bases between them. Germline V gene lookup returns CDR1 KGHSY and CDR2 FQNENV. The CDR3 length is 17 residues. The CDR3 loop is CASSQSPPGAGNTEAFF. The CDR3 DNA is TGTGCCAGCAGCCAATCACCCCCGGGCGCGGGAAACACTGAAGCTTTCTTT.

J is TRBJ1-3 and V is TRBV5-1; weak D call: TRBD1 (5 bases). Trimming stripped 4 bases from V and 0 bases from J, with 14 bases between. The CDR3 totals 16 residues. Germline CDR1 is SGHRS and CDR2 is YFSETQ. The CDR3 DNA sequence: TGCGCCAGCAGCCCCACAGGACCTTACTCTGGAAACACCATATATTTT. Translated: CASSPTGPYSGNTIYF.

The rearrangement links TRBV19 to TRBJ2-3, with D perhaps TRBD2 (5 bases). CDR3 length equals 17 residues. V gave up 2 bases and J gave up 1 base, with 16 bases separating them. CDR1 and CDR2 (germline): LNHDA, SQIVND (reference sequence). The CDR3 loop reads CASSILASSVGTDTQYF. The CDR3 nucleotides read TGTGCCAGTAGTATACTAGCTTCAAGCGTGGGCACAGATACGCAGTATTTT.

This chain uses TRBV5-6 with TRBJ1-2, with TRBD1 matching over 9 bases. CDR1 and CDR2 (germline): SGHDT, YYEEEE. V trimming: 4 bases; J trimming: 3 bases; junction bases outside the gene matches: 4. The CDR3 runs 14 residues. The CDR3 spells CASSPGQGYYGYTF. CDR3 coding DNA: TGTGCCAGCAGCCCCGGACAGGGGTACTATGGCTACACCTTC.